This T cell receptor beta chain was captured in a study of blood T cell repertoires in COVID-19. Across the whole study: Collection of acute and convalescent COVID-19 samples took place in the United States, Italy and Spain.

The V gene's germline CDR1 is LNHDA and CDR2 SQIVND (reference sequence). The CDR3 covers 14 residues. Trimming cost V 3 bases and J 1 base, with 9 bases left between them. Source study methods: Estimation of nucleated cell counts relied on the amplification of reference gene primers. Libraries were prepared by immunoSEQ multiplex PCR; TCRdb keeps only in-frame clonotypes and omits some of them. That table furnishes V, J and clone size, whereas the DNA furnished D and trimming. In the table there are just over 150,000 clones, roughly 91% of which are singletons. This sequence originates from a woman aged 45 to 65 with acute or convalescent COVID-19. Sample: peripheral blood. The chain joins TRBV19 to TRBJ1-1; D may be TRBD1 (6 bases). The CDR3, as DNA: TGTGCCAGTAGTATGCAGACAGGGAACACTGAAGCTTTCTTT. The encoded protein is CASSMQTGNTEAFF.